Judged by abundance, the clone carrying this T cell receptor beta chain is medium-sized. TCRdb re-derived calls from the 5' RACE reads in MiXCR, one entry per CDR3 protein. The table lists thousands of distinct CDR3 sequences, 60% of them singletons, with around 6% in the top ten. Germline assignment: CDR1 SSHAT and CDR2 FNYEAQ (reference sequence). The CDR3 sequence is 13 residues long. Trimming shortened V by 3 bases and J by 3 bases, and 7 bases separated the two germline ends. The gene calls are TRBV7-7 and TRBJ2-3; D ambiguous. Sample: tumor-infiltrating memory CD4+ T cells sorted from the breast tumor. The sample's subset: memory CD4+ T cells, CD4+CD45RO+CD25-. This receptor was identified in a female donor with breast cancer. The CDR3 sequence is CASSLAETDTQYF. As DNA, the CDR3 is TGTGCCAGCAGCTTGGCAGAGACAGATACGCAGTATTTT.